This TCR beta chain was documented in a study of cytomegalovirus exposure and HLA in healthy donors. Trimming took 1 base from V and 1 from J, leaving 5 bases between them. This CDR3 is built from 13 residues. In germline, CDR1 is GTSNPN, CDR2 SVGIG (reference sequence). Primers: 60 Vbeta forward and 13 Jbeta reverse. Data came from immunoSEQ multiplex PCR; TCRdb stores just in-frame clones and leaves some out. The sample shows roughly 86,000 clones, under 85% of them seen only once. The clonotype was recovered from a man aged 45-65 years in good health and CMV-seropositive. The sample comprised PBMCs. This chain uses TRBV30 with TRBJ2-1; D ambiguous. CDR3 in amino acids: CAWSETSYNEQFF. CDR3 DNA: TGTGCCTGGAGTGAGACATCCTACAATGAGCAGTTCTTC.